This T cell receptor beta chain was recorded in a study of blood T cell repertoires in COVID-19. Generated by immunoSEQ multiplex PCR, the TCRdb table keeps only in-frame clones and is missing some. Counted here are about 90,000 clones, about 91% occurring once; the ten biggest clones make up about 1.8%. The table lists this clone with a count of one. Germline V gene lookup returns CDR1 MNHNY and CDR2 SVGAGI (reference sequence). The CDR3 consists of 12 residues. V lost 4 bases to trimming and J lost 2 bases, with 4 bases between them. This chain joins TRBV6-6 and TRBJ2-3; D is undetermined. The sequence was obtained from a human donor with active COVID-19. The donor label of this sample is uncertain. The sequencing sample was made of peripheral blood. The CDR3 sequence: CASSLHTDTQYF. CDR3 coding DNA: TGTGCCAGCAGTTTACACACAGATACGCAGTATTTT.